This T cell receptor beta chain was sequenced during a study of T cells in Graves' hyperthyroidism and ophthalmopathy. Study outcomes and limitations: The model made its ophthalmopathy prediction, and onset followed a median 6.5 months later.

This clonotype was picked up many times. Its matching antigen is unknown. Template material for amplifying TCR beta CDR3 regions consisted of RNA transcripts. When the TCR CDR3 underwent first-round RT-PCR, the HTBI primer set was used. One entry per CDR3 protein results from TCRdb running MiXCR on the multiplex PCR reads. The sample holds roughly 170,000 distinct CDR3 sequences; more than 15% are singletons and the top ten take roughly 32%. Stable Graves' hyperthyroidism meant no ophthalmopathy progression within 18 months. Newly diagnosed patients aged 18 to 65 had hyperthyroidism of under 2 months' duration. This sequence was found in a woman aged 45-60 years with Graves' hyperthyroidism. The sequencing input was blood.

In DNA, the CDR3 is TGCGCCAGCAGGGACCCTTACGGACAGGGATTGTACGAGCAGTACTTC. It translates to CASRDPYGQGLYEQYF. The V gene is TRBV5-1, the J gene TRBJ2-7; 8 bases align to TRBD1. Losses at the gene ends were 5 bases for V and 4 bases for J; bases not matched to a gene: 14. The CDR3 spans 16 residues. CDR1 SGHRS and CDR2 YFSETQ come from the germline V gene. The full variable domain, with the rest looked up from reference TRBV5-1 and TRBJ2-7, is KAGVTQTPRYLIKTRGQQVTLSCSPISGHRSVSWYQQTPGQGLQFLFEYFSETQRNKGNFPGRFSGRQFSNSRSEMNVSTLELGDSALYLCASRDPYGQGLYEQYFGPGTRLTVT.